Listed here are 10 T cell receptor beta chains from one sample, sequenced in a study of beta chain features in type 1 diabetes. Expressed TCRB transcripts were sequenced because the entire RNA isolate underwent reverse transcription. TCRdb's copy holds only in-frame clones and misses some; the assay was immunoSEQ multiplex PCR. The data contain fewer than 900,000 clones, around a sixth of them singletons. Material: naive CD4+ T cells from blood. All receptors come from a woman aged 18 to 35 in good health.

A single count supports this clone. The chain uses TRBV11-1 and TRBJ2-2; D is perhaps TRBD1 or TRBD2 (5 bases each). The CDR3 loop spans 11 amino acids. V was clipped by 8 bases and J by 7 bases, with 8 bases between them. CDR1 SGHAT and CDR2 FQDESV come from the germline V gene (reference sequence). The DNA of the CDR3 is TGTGCCAGCGAGGGGAACGGGGAGCTGTTTTTT. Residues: CASEGNGELFF.

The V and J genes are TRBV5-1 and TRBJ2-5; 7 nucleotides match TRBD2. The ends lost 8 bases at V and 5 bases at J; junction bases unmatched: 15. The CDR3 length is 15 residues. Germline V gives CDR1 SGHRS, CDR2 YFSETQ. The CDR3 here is CASRRGGNDRETQYF. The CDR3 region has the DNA TGCGCCAGTCGGCGCGGGGGTAATGATAGGGAGACCCAGTACTTC.

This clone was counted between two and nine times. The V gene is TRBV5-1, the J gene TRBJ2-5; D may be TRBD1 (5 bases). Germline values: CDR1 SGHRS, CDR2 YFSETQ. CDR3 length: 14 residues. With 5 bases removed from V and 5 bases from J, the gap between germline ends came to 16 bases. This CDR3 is CASRSGTAGETQYF. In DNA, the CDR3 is TGCGCCAGCAGGTCGGGTACAGCAGGGGAGACCCAGTACTTC.

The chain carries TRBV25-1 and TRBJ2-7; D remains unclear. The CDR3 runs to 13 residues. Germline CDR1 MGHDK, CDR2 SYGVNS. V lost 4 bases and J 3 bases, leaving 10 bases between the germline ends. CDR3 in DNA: TGTGCCAGCAGTGTAGGGCTTTACTACGAGCAGTACTTC. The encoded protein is CASSVGLYYEQYF.

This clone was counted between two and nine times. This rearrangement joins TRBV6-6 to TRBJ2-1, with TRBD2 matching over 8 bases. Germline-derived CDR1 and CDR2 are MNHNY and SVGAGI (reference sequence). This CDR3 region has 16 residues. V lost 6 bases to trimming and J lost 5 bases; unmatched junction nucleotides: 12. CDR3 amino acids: CASSPSSTSGNNEQFF. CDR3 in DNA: TGTGCCAGCAGCCCCTCCAGTACTAGCGGCAACAATGAGCAGTTCTTC.

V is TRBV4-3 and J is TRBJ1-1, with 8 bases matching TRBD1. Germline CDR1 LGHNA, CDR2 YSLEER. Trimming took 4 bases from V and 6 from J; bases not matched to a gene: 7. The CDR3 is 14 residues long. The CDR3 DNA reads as TGCGCCAGCAGCCTCCGACAGGGGACCGCTGAAGCTTTCTTT. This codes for CASSLRQGTAEAFF.

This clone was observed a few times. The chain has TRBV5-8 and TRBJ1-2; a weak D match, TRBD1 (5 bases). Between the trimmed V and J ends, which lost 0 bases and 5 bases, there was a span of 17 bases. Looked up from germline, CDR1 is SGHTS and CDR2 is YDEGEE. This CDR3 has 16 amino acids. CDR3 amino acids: CASSLVIPGRGYGYTF. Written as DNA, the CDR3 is TGTGCCAGCAGCTTGGTAATCCCGGGGCGGGGATATGGCTACACCTTC.

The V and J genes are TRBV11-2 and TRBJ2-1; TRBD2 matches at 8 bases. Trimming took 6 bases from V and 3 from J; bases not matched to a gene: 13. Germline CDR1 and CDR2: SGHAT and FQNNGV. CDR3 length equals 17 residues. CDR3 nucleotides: TGTGCCAGCAGTTTTAGAGGGGGTCTAGCGGGCTACAATGAGCAGTTCTTC. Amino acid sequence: CASSFRGGLAGYNEQFF.

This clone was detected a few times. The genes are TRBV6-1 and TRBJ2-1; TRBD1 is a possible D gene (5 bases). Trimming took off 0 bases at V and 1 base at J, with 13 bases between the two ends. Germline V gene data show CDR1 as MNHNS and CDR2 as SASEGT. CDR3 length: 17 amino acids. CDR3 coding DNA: TGTGCCAGCAGTGAAGCGCGGTCAGGGCATTCCTACAATGAGCAGTTCTTC. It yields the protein CASSEARSGHSYNEQFF.

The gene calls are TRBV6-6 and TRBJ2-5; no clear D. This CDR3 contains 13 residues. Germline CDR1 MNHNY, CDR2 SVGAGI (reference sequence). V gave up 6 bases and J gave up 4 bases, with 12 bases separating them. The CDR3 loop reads CASRGGSGETQYF. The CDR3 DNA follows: TGTGCCAGCAGGGGTGGCTCGGGAGAGACCCAGTACTTC.